The 11 T cell receptor beta chains given below trace back to one sample, sequenced in a study of Ad26.COV2.S vaccination and SARS-CoV-2 variants (dated by TCRdb to the early 2020s). Receptor libraries were prepared by the immunoSEQ multiplex PCR assay. In its TCRdb copy, this immuneACCESS table keeps in-frame sequences only and misses some clones. Where compared with another copy, unresolved V genes explain less than half of these, and the others have no known cause. The sample table contains some 320,000 clones; only one count was recorded for 70% to 90% of them. The leading ten clones occupy around 2.2% of the sample. In light of the paper, this sample's treatment or condition label describes: about 20 received Ad26.COV2.S at low or high dose, single or two shots; roughly 5 received placebo; per-sample allocation not given. For vaccine and placebo recipients, the sequenced repertoires came from samples collected on day 63 after the first injection.

Sequences were derived from peripheral blood, sampled in a trial of Ad26.COV2.S vaccine versus placebo. These receptors were collected from a person between 18 and 65 years old who received the Ad26.COV2.S COVID-19 vaccine or a placebo.

The gene calls are TRBV5-1 and TRBJ2-1, with 11 bases aligning to TRBD2. The CDR3 consists of 18 residues. Germline V gene lookup returns CDR1 SGHRS and CDR2 YFSETQ. J lost 0 bases, V lost 4 bases, and 9 bases had no gene match. CDR3 nucleotide sequence: TGCGCCAGCAGCGCCTACACTAGCGGGGGCCGCTCCTACAATGAGCAGTTCTTC. It codes for CASSAYTSGGRSYNEQFF.

This clone was detected only a few times. The CDR3 protein is CASSNLGRASPLHF. The CDR3 nucleotides read TGTGCCAGCAGCAATTTGGGGCGGGCTTCACCCCTCCACTTT. The V gene is TRBV11-2, the J gene TRBJ1-6; a possible D gene is TRBD1 (5 bases). Germline CDR1 SGHAT, CDR2 FQNNGV. V gave up 5 bases and J gave up 9 bases, with 14 bases separating them. This CDR3 spans 14 amino acids.

The chain joins TRBV5-1 to TRBJ1-4, with 8 bases that match TRBD1. CDR1 and CDR2 from the germline V gene are SGHRS and YFSETQ. Trimming removed 1 base from V and 8 bases from J; junction bases left unmatched: 7. This CDR3 has 15 amino acids. The DNA for the CDR3 is TGCGCCAGCAGCTTGACCGGGACAGGAGTGGAAAAACTGTTTTTT. This gives the protein CASSLTGTGVEKLFF.

About this clone: Other DNA sequences in this sample translate to the same CDR3. The chain uses TRBV12-3 or TRBV12-4 and TRBJ2-2; D unresolved. Trimming took off 3 bases at V and 5 bases at J, with 4 bases between the two ends. CDR3 size: 12 residues. The CDR3 bases are TGTGCCAGCAGTTTTGGGACCGGGGAGCTGTTTTTT. This gives the protein CASSFGTGELFF.

This chain links TRBV4-1 with TRBJ2-7; 9 bases align to TRBD2. This CDR3 contains 16 residues. Losses at the gene ends were 0 bases for V and 2 bases for J; bases not matched to a gene: 5. Germline V gene lookup returns CDR1 MGHRA and CDR2 YSYEKL. The chain's CDR3 is CASSQEEASGAYEQYF. The CDR3 DNA reads TGCGCCAGCAGCCAAGAGGAGGCTAGCGGGGCCTACGAGCAGTACTTC.

V and J are TRBV7-9 and TRBJ2-2, with a tentative D call TRBD2 (6 bases). With 10 bases removed from V and 0 bases from J, the gap between germline ends came to 18 bases. Germline CDR1 is SEHNR and CDR2 is FQNEAQ (reference sequence). This CDR3 has 16 residues. DNA for the CDR3: TGTGCCATGGGGAGCGGGCGCGGGTCGAACACCGGGGAGCTGTTTTTT. Amino acid sequence: CAMGSGRGSNTGELFF.

The rearrangement links TRBV2 to TRBJ1-1; D might be TRBD1 (5 bases). Germline V gene sequence: CDR1 SNHLY, CDR2 FYNNEI. CDR3 length: 13 amino acids. The V and J ends lost 5 bases and 4 bases respectively, with 11 bases between them. CDR3 protein: CASSSGRSTEAFF. CDR3 bases: TGTGCCAGCAGTTCGGGACGGTCCACTGAAGCTTTCTTT.

The chain combines TRBV5-1 with TRBJ1-6; 8 bases are shared with TRBD1. CDR1 SGHRS and CDR2 YFSETQ come from the germline V gene. There are 16 residues in the CDR3. After removal of 3 bases from V and 0 bases from J, the junction contained 2 bases not matched to a gene. CDR3 nucleotide sequence: TGCGCCAGCAGCTCGGGGACAGGCTCCTATAATTCACCCCTCCACTTT. Protein product: CASSSGTGSYNSPLHF.

The chain links TRBV6-6 to TRBJ2-3; D unclear. This CDR3 contains 13 residues. Trimming removed 11 bases at V and 4 bases at J, with 16 bases between. Germline V gene lookup returns CDR1 MNHNY and CDR2 SVGAGI (reference sequence). The chain's CDR3 is CAYKVRSADTQYF. CDR3 coding DNA: TGTGCCTATAAAGTAAGGTCCGCAGATACGCAGTATTTT.

The chain carries TRBV6-5 and TRBJ1-2; weak D call: TRBD1 (5 bases). The germline V gene encodes CDR1 MNHEY and CDR2 SVGAGI. V was pared by 9 bases and J by 3 bases, with 20 bases between. There are 15 residues in the CDR3. CDR3 protein: CASAGTSLGHYGYTF. The CDR3 bases are TGTGCCAGTGCTGGGACCTCTTTAGGTCACTATGGCTACACCTTC.

This clone was seen a single time. The gene calls are TRBV2 and TRBJ2-3; TRBD2 is a possible D gene (6 bases). Between the trimmed V and J ends, which lost 4 bases and 0 bases, there was a span of 14 bases. The germline V gene has CDR1 SNHLY and CDR2 FYNNEI. The CDR3 sequence is 16 residues long. The CDR3 region is CASSGSKRVSTDTQYF. In nucleotides, the CDR3 is TGTGCCAGCAGTGGGAGCAAGCGGGTTAGCACAGATACGCAGTATTTT.